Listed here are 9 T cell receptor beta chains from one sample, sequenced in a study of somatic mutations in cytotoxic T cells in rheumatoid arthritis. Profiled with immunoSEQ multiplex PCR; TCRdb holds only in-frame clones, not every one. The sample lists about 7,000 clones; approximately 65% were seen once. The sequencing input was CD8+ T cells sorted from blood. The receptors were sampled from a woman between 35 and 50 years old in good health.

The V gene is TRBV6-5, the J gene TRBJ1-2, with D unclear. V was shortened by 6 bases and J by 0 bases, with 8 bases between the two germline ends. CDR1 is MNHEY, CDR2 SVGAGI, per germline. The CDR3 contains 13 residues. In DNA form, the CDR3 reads TGTGCCAGCAGCAACCTAGCTAACTATGGCTACACCTTC. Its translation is CASSNLANYGYTF.

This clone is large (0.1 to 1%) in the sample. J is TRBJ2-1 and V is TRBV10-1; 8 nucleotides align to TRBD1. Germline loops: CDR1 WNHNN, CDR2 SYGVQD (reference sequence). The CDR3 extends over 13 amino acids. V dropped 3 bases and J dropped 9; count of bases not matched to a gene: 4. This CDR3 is CASSDVGQGEQFF. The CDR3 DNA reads TGCGCCAGCAGTGATGTTGGACAGGGTGAGCAGTTCTTC.

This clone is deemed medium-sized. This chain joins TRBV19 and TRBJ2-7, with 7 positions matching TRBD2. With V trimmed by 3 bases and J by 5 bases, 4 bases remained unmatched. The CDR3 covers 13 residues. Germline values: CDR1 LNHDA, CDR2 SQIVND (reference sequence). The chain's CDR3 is CASSIGGVDEQYF. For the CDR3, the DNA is TGTGCCAGTAGTATTGGGGGGGTCGACGAGCAGTACTTC.

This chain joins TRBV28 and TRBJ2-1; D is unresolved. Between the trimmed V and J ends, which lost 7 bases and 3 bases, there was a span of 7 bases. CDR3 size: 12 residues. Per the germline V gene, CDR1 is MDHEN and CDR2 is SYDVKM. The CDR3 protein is CASTRGYNEQFF. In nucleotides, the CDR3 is TGTGCCAGCACCCGAGGCTACAATGAGCAGTTCTTC. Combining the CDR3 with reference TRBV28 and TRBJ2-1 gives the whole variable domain DVKVTQSSRYLVKRTGEKVFLECVQDMDHENMFWYRQDPGLGLRLIYFSYDVKMKEKGDIPEGYSVSREKKERFSLILESASTNQTSMYLCASTRGYNEQFFGPGTRLTVL.

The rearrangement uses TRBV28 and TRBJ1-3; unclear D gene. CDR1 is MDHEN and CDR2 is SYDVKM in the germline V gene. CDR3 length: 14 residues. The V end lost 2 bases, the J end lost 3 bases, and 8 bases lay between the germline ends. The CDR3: CASSLRGHGNTIYF. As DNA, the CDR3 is TGTGCCAGCAGTTTAAGAGGGCATGGAAACACCATATATTTT.

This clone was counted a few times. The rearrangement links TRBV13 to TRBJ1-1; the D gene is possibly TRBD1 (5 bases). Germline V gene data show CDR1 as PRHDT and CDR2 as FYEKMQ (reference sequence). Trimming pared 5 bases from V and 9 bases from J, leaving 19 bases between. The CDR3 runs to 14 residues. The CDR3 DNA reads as TGTGCCAGCAGCCTGTCGGGGGTGGCAATGAAAGCTTTCTTT. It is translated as CASSLSGVAMKAFF.

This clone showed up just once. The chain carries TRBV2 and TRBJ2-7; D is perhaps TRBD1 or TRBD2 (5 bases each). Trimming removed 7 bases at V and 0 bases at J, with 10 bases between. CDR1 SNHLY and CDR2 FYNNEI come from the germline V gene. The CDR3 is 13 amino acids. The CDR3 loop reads CASIRDVSYEQYF. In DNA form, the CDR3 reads TGTGCCAGCATTAGGGACGTCTCCTACGAGCAGTACTTC. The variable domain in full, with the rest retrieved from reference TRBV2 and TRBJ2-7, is EPEVTQTPSHQVTQMGQEVILRCVPISNHLYFYWYRQILGQKVEFLVSFYNNEISEKSEIFDDQFSVERPDGSNFTLKIRSTKLEDSAMYFCASIRDVSYEQYFGPGTRLTVT.

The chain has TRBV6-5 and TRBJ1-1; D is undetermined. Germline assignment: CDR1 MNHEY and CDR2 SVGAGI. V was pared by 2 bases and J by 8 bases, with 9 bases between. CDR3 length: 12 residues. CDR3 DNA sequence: TGTGCCAGCAGTTACCCCGCGTCCGAAGCTTTCTTT. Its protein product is CASSYPASEAFF.

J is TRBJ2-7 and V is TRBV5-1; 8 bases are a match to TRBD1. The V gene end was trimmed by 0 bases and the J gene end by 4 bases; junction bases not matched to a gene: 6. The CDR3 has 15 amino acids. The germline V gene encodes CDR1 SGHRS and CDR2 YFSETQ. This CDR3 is CASSLDAGTGYEQYF. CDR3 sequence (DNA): TGCGCCAGCAGCTTGGATGCCGGGACAGGTTACGAGCAGTACTTC.